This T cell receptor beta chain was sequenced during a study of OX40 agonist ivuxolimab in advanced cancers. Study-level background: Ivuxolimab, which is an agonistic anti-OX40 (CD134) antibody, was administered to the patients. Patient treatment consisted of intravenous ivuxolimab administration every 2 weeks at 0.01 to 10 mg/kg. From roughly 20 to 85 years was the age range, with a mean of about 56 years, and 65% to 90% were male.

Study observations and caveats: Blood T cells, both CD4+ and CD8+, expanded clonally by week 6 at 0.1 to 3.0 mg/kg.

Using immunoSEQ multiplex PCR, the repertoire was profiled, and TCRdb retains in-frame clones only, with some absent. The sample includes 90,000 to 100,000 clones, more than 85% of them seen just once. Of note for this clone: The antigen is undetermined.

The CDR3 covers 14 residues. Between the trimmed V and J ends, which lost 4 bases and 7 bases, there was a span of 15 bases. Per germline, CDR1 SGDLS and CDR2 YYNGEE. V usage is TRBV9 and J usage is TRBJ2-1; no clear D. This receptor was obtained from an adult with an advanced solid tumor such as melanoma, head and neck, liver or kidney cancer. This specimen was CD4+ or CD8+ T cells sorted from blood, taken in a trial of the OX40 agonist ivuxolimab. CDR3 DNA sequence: TGTGCCAGCAGCTTAGACACTACTTCAAATGAGCAGTTCTTC. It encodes CASSLDTTSNEQFF.